This T cell receptor (beta chain) was identified during a study of immune evolution from preneoplasia to lung adenocarcinoma. Regarding the study as a whole: Top clone share appeared to fall from AAH through AIS, MIA, adenocarcinoma.

Concerning this clone itself: Antigen specificity is unknown.

CDR1 and CDR2 from the germline V gene are SNHLY and FYNNEI. With 10 bases clipped from V and 6 bases from J, the junction kept 10 bases outside the gene matches. The CDR3 contains 13 residues. Libraries were prepared by immunoSEQ multiplex PCR; TCRdb keeps only in-frame clonotypes and omits some of them. The table lists about 13,000 clones, about four fifths of them singletons. Material: FFPE minimally invasive lung adenocarcinoma tissue. The sequence derives from a person between 65 and 79 years old with lung adenocarcinoma. The genes are TRBV2 and TRBJ2-7, with 9 positions matching TRBD1. The CDR3 spells CATSGQGTSEQYF. The CDR3 region has the DNA TGTGCCACCTCGGGACAGGGTACTTCCGAGCAGTACTTC. The full variable domain, rest sourced from reference TRBV2 and TRBJ2-7, is EPEVTQTPSHQVTQMGQEVILRCVPISNHLYFYWYRQILGQKVEFLVSFYNNEISEKSEIFDDQFSVERPDGSNFTLKIRSTKLEDSAMYFCATSGQGTSEQYFGPGTRLTVT.